A single sample gave rise to the 2 T cell receptor beta chains below, sequenced in a study of cytomegalovirus exposure and HLA in healthy donors. Amplification used 60 Vbeta primers and 13 Jbeta primers. Measured with immunoSEQ multiplex PCR; TCRdb has only the in-frame clones, and not every one. The sample includes about 140,000 clones, more than 60% seen only once; the top ten take approximately 1.7%. The sequenced sample consisted of PBMCs. The receptors here all came from a male donor in good health and CMV-seronegative.

The rearrangement joins TRBV25-1 to TRBJ2-3; D is perhaps TRBD1 (5 bases). Germline V lookup: CDR1 MGHDK, CDR2 SYGVNS. CDR3 size: 16 residues. The ends were cut back, 1 base at V and 4 bases at J, with 15 bases in the middle. The CDR3 DNA sequence: TGTGCCAGCAGTGAATTTTGGAACCCCAGGGCAGATACGCAGTATTTT. Translation: CASSEFWNPRADTQYF.

The sample holds a few counts of this clone. The rearrangement uses TRBV10-2 and TRBJ1-1; TRBD1 is a possible D gene (5 bases). CDR1 and CDR2 from the germline V gene are WSHSY and SAAADI. Trimming took off 2 bases at V and 4 bases at J, with 8 bases between the two ends. This CDR3 is built from 13 residues. The CDR3: CASSEIGVTEAFF. The CDR3 nucleotides are TGCGCCAGCAGTGAGATAGGGGTCACTGAAGCTTTCTTT.